This TCR beta chain was profiled in a study of blood T cell repertoires in COVID-19. Measured with immunoSEQ multiplex PCR; TCRdb has only the in-frame clones, and not every one. This sample carries under 75,000 clones, approximately 80% of them seen once, and the ten largest clones take more than 5.5%. Trimming stripped 9 bases from V and 7 bases from J, with 13 bases between. This CDR3 has 13 amino acids. Germline CDR1 is SEHNR and CDR2 is FQNEAQ (reference sequence). The sample comprised peripheral blood. This sequence originates from a man aged 60 to 69 with acute or convalescent COVID-19. The rearrangement joins TRBV7-9 to TRBJ1-6; TRBD1 is a possible D gene (6 bases). CDR3 protein: CASQGQLNSPLHF. The CDR3, as DNA: TGTGCCAGTCAGGGGCAGTTGAATTCACCCCTCCACTTT.